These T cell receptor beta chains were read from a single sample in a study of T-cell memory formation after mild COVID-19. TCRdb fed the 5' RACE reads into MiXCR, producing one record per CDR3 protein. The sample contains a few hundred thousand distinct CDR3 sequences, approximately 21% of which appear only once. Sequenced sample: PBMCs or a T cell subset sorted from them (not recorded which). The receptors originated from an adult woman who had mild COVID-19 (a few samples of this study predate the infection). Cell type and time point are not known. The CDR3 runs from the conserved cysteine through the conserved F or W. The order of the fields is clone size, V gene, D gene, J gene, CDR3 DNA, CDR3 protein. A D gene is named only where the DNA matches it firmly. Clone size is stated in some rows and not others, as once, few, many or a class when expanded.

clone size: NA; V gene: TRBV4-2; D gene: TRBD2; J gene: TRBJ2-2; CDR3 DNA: TGTGCCAGCAGCCAAGATTCGGGACTAGCGGGGTACACCGGGGAGCTGTTTTTT; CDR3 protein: CASSQDSGLAGYTGELFF
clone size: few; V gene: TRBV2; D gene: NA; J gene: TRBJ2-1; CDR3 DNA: TGTGCCAGCAGGGGTAATGAGCAGTTCTTC; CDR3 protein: CASRGNEQFF
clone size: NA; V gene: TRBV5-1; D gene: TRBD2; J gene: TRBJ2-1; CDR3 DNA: TGCGCCAGCAGCTTCAATCGGGAGGGCCCGGCGATTGAGCAGTTCTTC; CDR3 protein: CASSFNREGPAIEQFF
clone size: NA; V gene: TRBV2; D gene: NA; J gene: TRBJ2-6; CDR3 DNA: TGTGCCAGCAGTGTCTTACGATCGGTAACTCGCTCTGGGGCCAACGTCCTGACTTTC; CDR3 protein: CASSVLRSVTRSGANVLTF
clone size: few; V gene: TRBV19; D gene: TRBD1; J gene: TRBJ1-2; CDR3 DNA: TGTGCCAGTAGTATACTGGACAGGGGGAACTATGGCTACACCTTC; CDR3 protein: CASSILDRGNYGYTF
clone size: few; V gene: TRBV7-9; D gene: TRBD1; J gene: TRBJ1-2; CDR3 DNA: TGTGCCAGCAGCCGCCTTGGACAGGGCCACTATGGCTACACCTTC; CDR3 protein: CASSRLGQGHYGYTF
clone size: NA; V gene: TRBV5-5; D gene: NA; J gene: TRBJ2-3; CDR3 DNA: TGTGCCAGCATCCGGATGGAGTGGGGCACAGATACGCAGTATTTT; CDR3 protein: CASIRMEWGTDTQYF
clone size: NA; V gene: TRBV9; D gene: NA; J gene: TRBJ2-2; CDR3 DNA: TGTGCCAGCAGCGTCCCCCCCGCCGGGGAGCTGTTTTTT; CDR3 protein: CASSVPPAGELFF
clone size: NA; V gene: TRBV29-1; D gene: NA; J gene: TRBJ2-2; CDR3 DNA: TGCAGCGTCAAAGGGACGGGGAACACCGGGGAGCTGTTTTTT; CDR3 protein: CSVKGTGNTGELFF
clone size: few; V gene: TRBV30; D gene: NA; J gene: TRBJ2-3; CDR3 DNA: TGTGCCTGGAGAAAGACGATCACAGATACGCAGTATTTT; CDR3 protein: CAWRKTITDTQYF
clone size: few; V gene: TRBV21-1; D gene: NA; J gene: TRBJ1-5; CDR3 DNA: TGTGCCAGCAGCAGGGGGGGTAGGAGGGGCGGTTCAGAACAGCCCCAGCATTTT; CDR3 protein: CASSRGGRRGGSEQPQHF
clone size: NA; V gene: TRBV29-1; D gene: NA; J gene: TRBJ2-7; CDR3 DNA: TGCAGCGCTTACCAGGGCGGCGAGCAGTACTTC; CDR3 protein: CSAYQGGEQYF
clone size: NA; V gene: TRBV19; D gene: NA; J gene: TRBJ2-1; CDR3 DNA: TGTGCCAGTAGTATAGATCCAGGCGGGAAGTTATACAATGAGCAGTTCTTC; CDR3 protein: CASSIDPGGKLYNEQFF
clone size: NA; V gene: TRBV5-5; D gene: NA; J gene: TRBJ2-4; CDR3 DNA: TGTGCCAGCAGCAATGATGAGGGAAACATTCAGTACTTC; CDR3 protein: CASSNDEGNIQYF
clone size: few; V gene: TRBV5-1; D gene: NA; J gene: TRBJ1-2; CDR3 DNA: TGCGCCAGCAGCTTGGCGTCCAACAGCTATGGCTACACCTTC; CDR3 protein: CASSLASNSYGYTF
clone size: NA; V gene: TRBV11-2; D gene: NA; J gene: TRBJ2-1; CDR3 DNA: TGTGCCAGCAGCTTAGGGAGGAGGGCCGTTTCCTACAATGAGCAGTTCTTC; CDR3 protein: CASSLGRRAVSYNEQFF